Below are 15 T cell receptor beta chains sequenced from a single sample in a study of T cells expressing NK-cell markers. TCRdb re-analyzed the 5' RACE reads; it lists each CDR3 protein once, without DNA. Recorded here are about 260,000 distinct CDR3 sequences; the top ten clones represent 0.39%. Sequenced: blood T cells: a sorted CD56 or NKG2C T cell subset, CD4+ or CD8+ T cells, or bulk PBMC T cells (not recorded which). These receptors originate from a man between 18 and 29 years old in good health.

The chain employs TRBV6-5 and TRBJ2-1; the D call of TRBD1 rests on TCRdb alone, since no DNA is present to check it. Germline V lookup: CDR1 MNHEY, CDR2 SVGAGI. The CDR3 runs 12 residues. CDR3 region: CASSYGRGEQFF.

The chain joins TRBV3-1 to TRBJ2-1; TCRdb lists TRBD2, though no DNA is available to test this call. Germline V gives CDR1 LGHDT, CDR2 YNNKEL (reference sequence). The CDR3 consists of 14 residues. The CDR3 sequence: CASSSITGRDEQFF.

The chain combines TRBV12-3 or TRBV12-4 with TRBJ1-5; TCRdb names TRBD1, which stays unverified in the absence of DNA. The CDR3 sequence is 16 residues long. This CDR3 reads CASSLRRQYSNQPQHF.

V is TRBV7-8 and J is TRBJ2-1. The CDR3 spans 15 residues. The V gene's germline CDR1 is SGHVS and CDR2 FQNEAQ. The CDR3 is CASSLVPFSYNEQFF.

The J gene is TRBJ2-4, the V gene TRBV5-1; as DNA is missing, the TRBD2 call by TCRdb cannot be tested. The germline gives CDR1 SGHRS, CDR2 YFSETQ. The CDR3 runs 14 residues. The CDR3 here is CASSFGGIDDIQYF.

This sequence joins TRBV24-1 and TRBJ2-7; TCRdb lists TRBD2, though no DNA is available to test this call. Germline V gives CDR1 KGHDR, CDR2 SFDVKD. The CDR3 has 14 residues. CDR3 region: CATSGAQRPYEQYF.

The rearrangement joins TRBV7-9 to TRBJ2-5; without DNA, the TCRdb call of TRBD1 cannot be checked. The CDR3 is made up of 14 amino acids. Per germline, CDR1 SEHNR and CDR2 FQNEAQ (reference sequence). The CDR3 loop reads CASRGSGDQETQYF.

This chain uses TRBV12-3 or TRBV12-4 with TRBJ2-1; with no DNA, the TCRdb D assignment of TRBD1 cannot be verified. The CDR3 extends over 17 amino acids. This CDR3 is CASSPILTRSLNNEQFF.

The genes are TRBV4-2 and TRBJ2-3; TCRdb returns TRBD2, unconfirmable since there is no DNA. The CDR3 runs to 14 residues. Per germline, CDR1 LGHNA and CDR2 YNFKEQ. CDR3 sequence: CASRGGRDTDTQYF.

This sequence joins TRBV18 and TRBJ2-1; the TCRdb D gene call, TRBD2, has no DNA to confirm it. This CDR3 is 13 amino acids long. CDR1 is KGHSH, CDR2 LQKENI, per germline. CDR3 amino acids: CASSPSGRDIEFF.

The V gene is TRBV12-3 or TRBV12-4, the J gene TRBJ2-1; absent DNA, TCRdb's TRBD1 call cannot be checked. There are 15 residues in the CDR3. The CDR3 spells CASRNRGPSYNEQFF.

CDR3: CASSHTDMGLSNTEAFF. This rearrangement joins TRBV4-1 to TRBJ1-1; the TRBD1 assignment by TCRdb is unverifiable without DNA. Per germline, CDR1 MGHRA and CDR2 YSYEKL. This CDR3 region has 17 residues.

The chain has TRBV5-1 and TRBJ1-4. Per germline, CDR1 SGHRS and CDR2 YFSETQ. This CDR3 is built from 15 residues. CDR3 sequence: CASSPGRVANEKLFF.

V and J are TRBV5-6 and TRBJ2-2. The CDR3 is 13 residues long. Germline loops: CDR1 SGHDT, CDR2 YYEEEE. This chain's CDR3 is CASSAGRTGELFF.

This chain connects TRBV29-1 to TRBJ2-3; TCRdb returns TRBD1, unconfirmable since there is no DNA. This CDR3 spans 16 amino acids. CDR1 is SQVTM, CDR2 ANQGSEA, per germline. CDR3 loop: CSAVGFGGRVTDTQYF.